The 6 T cell receptor beta chains in this list originate from one sample, sequenced in a study of blood T cells in healthy people across ages. The use of a sample-barcoded 5' primer and a J-beta primer mix characterized a second PCR of about 7 to 12 cycles. TCRdb analysed the 5' RACE reads with MiXCR anew, one entry per CDR3 protein. The sample gives approximately 1.5 million distinct CDR3 sequences, about 35% of which show up once; around 11% is in the top ten. The sample was blood. The source of these receptors is a woman in her twenties or thirties in good health.

The chain couples TRBV20-1 to TRBJ2-7; D is possibly TRBD2 (6 bases). CDR1 is DFQATT and CDR2 is SNEGSKA in the germline V gene (reference sequence). This CDR3 spans 14 amino acids. Deletions cut 6 bases from V and 3 bases from J, with 18 bases between. CDR3 DNA: TGCAGTGCACTCTTCCTGCGGGGCTTCTACGAGCAGTACTTC. It is translated as CSALFLRGFYEQYF.

This clonotype was found many times. The gene calls are TRBV21-1 and TRBJ1-5. TRBV21-1 has pseudogene status. There are 15 residues in the CDR3. CDR3 DNA sequence: TGTGCCAGCAGCAAAGGAGCAGGGAGGGATCAGCCCCAGCATTTT. As protein: CASSKGAGRDQPQHF.

This clonotype was observed a few times. This chain joins TRBV27 and TRBJ2-1, with 14 bases identical to TRBD2. V dropped 5 bases and J dropped 7; count of bases not matched to a gene: 4. This CDR3 region has 15 residues. The germline V gene has CDR1 MNHEY and CDR2 SMNVEV (reference sequence). CDR3 loop: CASSHGTSGRNEQFF. In DNA form, the CDR3 reads TGTGCCAGCAGTCACGGGACTAGCGGGAGAAATGAGCAGTTCTTC.

The genes are TRBV7-9 and TRBJ2-1; 10 bases are shared with TRBD1. This CDR3 comprises 15 residues. With 9 bases clipped from V and 8 bases from J, the junction kept 13 bases outside the gene matches. The V gene's germline CDR1 is SEHNR and CDR2 FQNEAQ (reference sequence). The CDR3 sequence is CARAPLGTGEDEQFF. For the CDR3, the DNA is TGTGCCAGGGCGCCACTAGGGACAGGGGAGGATGAGCAGTTCTTC.

This clonotype came up a few times. V usage is TRBV6-1 and J usage is TRBJ2-3; D may be TRBD2 (5 bases). There are 15 residues in the CDR3. The ends were cut back, 8 bases at V and 1 base at J, with 16 bases in the middle. Germline V lookup: CDR1 MNHNS, CDR2 SASEGT. CDR3 loop: CASGRNHGGTDTQYF. The CDR3 nucleotides read TGTGCCAGCGGTCGGAACCACGGGGGCACAGATACGCAGTATTTT.

This clonotype has only a few counts. V gene TRBV5-1 combines with J gene TRBJ2-3; TRBD2 aligns across 12 bases. This CDR3 is built from 18 residues. J was trimmed by 6 bases and V by 4 bases; bases with no gene match: 15. Germline V gene lookup returns CDR1 SGHRS and CDR2 YFSETQ. As DNA, the CDR3 is TGCGCCAGCAGCCATTTACTAGCGGGAGGCCCGGTTCACGATACGCAGTATTTT. It codes for CASSHLLAGGPVHDTQYF.